This is a list of T cell receptor beta chains from one sample in a study of CD8+CD57+ T cells in acquired aplastic anemia. TCRdb independently ran MiXCR on the reads; one entry per CDR3 protein. The table lists about 62,000 distinct CDR3 sequences, over 45% of them singletons. The specimen sequenced was sorted CD4+, CD8+, or CD8+CD57+ T cells (not recorded which) from PBMCs. These TCRs come from a human donor in good health, serving as a control. Both conserved end residues are part of each CDR3. A D gene is named only where the DNA matches it firmly. Size tells how often a clone was seen (once, few, many) or the class of an expanded clone, and some rows leave it out.

NA	TRBV5-1	TRBJ2-3	NA	CASGLARTSPGLGSDTQYF	TGCGCCAGCGGCTTGGCCCGGACTTCCCCGGGGCTAGGATCAGATACGCAGTATTTT
TRBD2	TRBV29-1	TRBJ2-7	few	CSVETSASYEQYF	TGCAGCGTTGAAACTAGCGCATCCTACGAGCAGTACTTC
NA	TRBV15	TRBJ2-5	NA	CATSSTVGPEETQYF	TGTGCCACCAGTAGCACCGTGGGTCCGGAAGAGACCCAGTACTTC
NA	TRBV2	TRBJ1-5	NA	CASSGGRGETQHF	TGTGCCAGCAGTGGAGGCCGAGGGGAGACCCAGCATTTT
NA	TRBV10-3	TRBJ2-1	NA	CAISGGVQDNEQFF	TGTGCCATCAGTGGAGGGGTCCAAGACAATGAGCAGTTCTTC
TRBD1	TRBV20-1	TRBJ2-5	NA	CSASGQGLQETQYF	TGCAGTGCTAGCGGACAGGGATTACAAGAGACCCAGTACTTC
NA	TRBV5-6	TRBJ1-6	few	CASSLSPGQLNNSPLHF	TGTGCCAGCAGCTTGTCTCCGGGGCAGTTGAATAATTCACCCCTCCACTTT
TRBD2	TRBV29-1	TRBJ2-3	once	CSVGTSGTSDTQYF	TGCAGCGTTGGGACTAGCGGAACCTCAGATACGCAGTATTTT
NA	TRBV19	TRBJ1-1	medium-sized	CASSIGTEAFF	TGTGCCAGTAGTATTGGCACTGAAGCTTTCTTT
NA	TRBV10-1	TRBJ1-2	NA	CASSETALGDYGYTF	TGCGCCAGCAGTGAAACAGCCCTAGGGGACTATGGCTACACCTTC
NA	TRBV5-1	TRBJ2-7	many	CASSPKGLQGESSYEQYF	TGCGCCAGCAGCCCTAAGGGGCTGCAGGGCGAATCATCCTACGAGCAGTACTTC
TRBD1	TRBV20-1	TRBJ2-3	NA	CSACRDRASTDTQYF	TGCAGTGCTTGCCGGGACAGGGCTAGCACAGATACGCAGTATTTT
NA	TRBV10-3	TRBJ1-5	NA	CAIRSESNQPQHF	TGTGCCATCAGATCAGAGAGCAATCAGCCCCAGCATTTT
TRBD2	TRBV29-1	TRBJ2-1	once	CSVGVLAGGYNEQFF	TGCAGCGTTGGGGTGCTAGCGGGAGGATACAATGAGCAGTTCTTC
TRBD2	TRBV19	TRBJ2-5	NA	CASSMAAGRETQYF	TGTGCCAGTAGTATGGCAGCGGGGCGAGAGACCCAGTACTTC
NA	TRBV20-1	TRBJ1-2	NA	CSAIAQGSYGYTF	TGCAGTGCTATCGCGCAGGGGAGCTATGGCTACACCTTC
TRBD2	TRBV10-3	TRBJ2-3	many	CAISESTLAELTDTQYF	TGTGCCATCAGTGAGTCAACCCTAGCGGAGCTCACAGATACGCAGTATTTT
NA	TRBV15	TRBJ2-7	few	CATSREGPGSIYEQYF	TGTGCCACCAGCAGAGAGGGCCCTGGCAGCATTTACGAGCAGTACTTC
NA	TRBV24-1	TRBJ2-7	NA	CATSDFGGRAVEQYF	TGTGCCACCAGCGATTTTGGGGGCAGGGCAGTCGAGCAGTACTTC
NA	TRBV15	TRBJ1-2	NA	CATSDGRGYGYTF	TGTGCCACCAGCGATGGACGGGGCTATGGCTACACCTTC
NA	TRBV5-6	TRBJ1-1	NA	CASSLGQTFEAFF	TGTGCCAGCAGCTTGGGACAGACCTTCGAAGCTTTCTTT
NA	TRBV19	TRBJ1-5	medium-sized	CASSIPAYNQPQHF	TGTGCCAGTAGTATTCCCGCTTACAATCAGCCCCAGCATTTT
TRBD1	TRBV5-5	TRBJ2-7	NA	CASSPRQGASEQYF	TGTGCCAGCAGCCCACGACAGGGGGCGTCCGAGCAGTACTTC
TRBD1	TRBV5-4	TRBJ2-3	many	CASSLEDRGLGDTQYF	TGCGCCAGCAGCTTGGAGGACAGGGGGCTTGGAGATACGCAGTATTTT
NA	TRBV20-1	TRBJ2-1	NA	CTWGNAYNEQFF	TGTACGTGGGGGAATGCCTACAATGAGCAGTTCTTC
TRBD2	TRBV7-9	TRBJ2-7	NA	CASGRAGLEQYF	TGTGCCAGCGGGAGGGCCGGGCTCGAGCAGTACTTC
NA	TRBV25-1	TRBJ1-6	NA	CASSGPQANSPLHF	TGTGCCAGCAGTGGACCCCAAGCGAATTCACCCCTCCACTTT
TRBD1	TRBV14	TRBJ1-1	many	CASSRQGTTEAFF	TGTGCCAGCAGCCGACAGGGGACCACTGAAGCTTTCTTT
NA	TRBV6-7	TRBJ1-4	many	CASLGTNEKLFF	TGTGCCTCGTTGGGAACTAATGAAAAACTGTTTTTT
TRBD1	TRBV24-1	TRBJ1-2	few	CATSDRFSGDSGYTF	TGTGCCACCAGTGACCGGTTCTCAGGGGACAGTGGCTACACCTTC
NA	TRBV24-1	TRBJ1-6	NA	CATETVYSPLHF	TGTGCCACCGAGACAGTATACTCACCCCTCCACTTT
NA	TRBV20-1	TRBJ1-2	once	CSARQGMDDYGYTF	TGCAGTGCTAGACAGGGGATGGATGACTATGGCTACACCTTC
TRBD2	TRBV25-1	TRBJ2-3	NA	CASSSSGGRYITDTQYF	TGTGCCAGCAGTTCTAGCGGGGGGCGGTATATAACAGATACGCAGTATTTT
NA	TRBV2	TRBJ1-3	NA	CASRAGSSGNTIYF	TGTGCCAGCAGGGCAGGGAGCTCTGGAAACACCATATATTTT
TRBD1	TRBV5-6	TRBJ2-3	many	CASSLGQGASTDTQYF	TGTGCCAGCAGCTTAGGACAGGGGGCTAGCACAGATACGCAGTATTTT
NA	TRBV24-1	TRBJ2-7	few	CATSGGPSYEQYF	TGTGCCACCAGTGGGGGACCTTCCTACGAGCAGTACTTC
NA	TRBV19	TRBJ2-1	many	CASSNGGTEYNEQFF	TGTGCCAGTAGTAACGGGGGGACAGAATACAATGAGCAGTTCTTC
TRBD1	TRBV10-2	TRBJ2-2	many	CASSESGTGTPGGSGELFF	TGCGCCAGCAGTGAGTCCGGGACAGGGACCCCAGGTGGTTCCGGGGAGCTGTTTTTT
NA	TRBV15	TRBJ1-5	NA	CATSRDRLAGGEQPQHF	TGTGCCACCAGCAGAGATCGCCTAGCGGGAGGCGAGCAGCCCCAGCATTTT
TRBD2	TRBV9	TRBJ2-1	once	CASSARGVSSYNEQFF	TGTGCCAGCAGCGCGCGGGGGGTGAGCTCCTACAATGAGCAGTTCTTC
NA	TRBV10-3	TRBJ1-3	NA	CAISGSGEGNTIYF	TGTGCCATCAGTGGCTCAGGGGAAGGAAACACCATATATTTT
TRBD2	TRBV18	TRBJ2-7	many	CASSPLGTSGTALGEQYF	TGTGCCAGCTCACCACTCGGGACTAGCGGGACCGCCCTAGGGGAGCAGTACTTC
NA	TRBV6-5	TRBJ2-2	many	CASRYSPGELFF	TGTGCCAGCAGATACTCTCCCGGGGAGCTGTTTTTT
NA	TRBV5-1	TRBJ1-1	many	CASSLTVLREAFF	TGCGCCAGCAGTCTTACAGTCCTCCGTGAAGCTTTCTTT
TRBD1	TRBV15	TRBJ2-7	NA	CATSREGRDRPYEQYF	TGTGCCACCAGCAGAGAGGGGCGGGACAGGCCCTACGAGCAGTACTTC
NA	TRBV28	TRBJ1-5	many	CASSSRRLRNGISNQPQHF	TGTGCCAGCAGTTCTCGGCGTCTCCGTAACGGGATTAGCAATCAGCCCCAGCATTTT
NA	TRBV6-5	TRBJ1-1	many	CASSYWGRGSYTEAFF	TGTGCCAGCAGTTACTGGGGCAGGGGATCGTACACTGAAGCTTTCTTT
NA	TRBV24-1	TRBJ1-1	NA	CATSDGWKAFF	TGTGCCACCAGTGATGGATGGAAAGCTTTCTTT